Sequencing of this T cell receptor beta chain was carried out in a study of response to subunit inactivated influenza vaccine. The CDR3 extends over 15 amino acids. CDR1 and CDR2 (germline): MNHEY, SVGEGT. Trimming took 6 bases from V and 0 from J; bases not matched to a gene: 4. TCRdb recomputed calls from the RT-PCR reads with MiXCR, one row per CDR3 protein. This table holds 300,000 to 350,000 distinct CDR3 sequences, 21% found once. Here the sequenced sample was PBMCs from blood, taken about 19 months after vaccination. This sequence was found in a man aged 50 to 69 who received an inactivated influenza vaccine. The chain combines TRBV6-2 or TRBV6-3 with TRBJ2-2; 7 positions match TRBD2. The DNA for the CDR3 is TGTGCCAGCAGGGAACTAGCGTCGAACACCGGGGAGCTGTTTTTT. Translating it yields CASRELASNTGELFF.